The rows below give T cell receptor beta chains drawn from one sample of a study of human T cells and chemical hapten exposure. TCRdb fed the RACE reads into MiXCR, producing one record per CDR3 protein. In the table there are over 130,000 distinct CDR3 sequences, about an eighth of which are singletons. Sequences were derived from whole blood, sampled in connection with sensitization to the hapten diphenylcyclopropenone (DPC). Receptors were obtained from a woman in her forties or fifties with alopecia areata. Some clones in this sample may be carry-over from other donors' samples. Each CDR3 is given with its conserved first and last residue. A D gene is named only where the DNA matches it firmly. Not all rows give a size; the values are once, few, many and, for expanded clones, a class.

d_call j_call cdr3_length clone_size v_call cdr3_nt cdr3_aa
. TRBJ2-6 16 few TRBV27 TGTGCCAGCAAAAAGACAGTTTCTGCTGGGGCCAACGTCCTGACTTTC CASKKTVSAGANVLTF
TRBD2 TRBJ2-3 14 few TRBV7-6 TGTGCCAGCAGCTCGGGACTAGCGCCAGATACGCAGTATTTT CASSSGLAPDTQYF
. TRBJ1-1 13 many TRBV27 TGTGCCAGCAGTTTCGGGCCGAACACTGAAGCTTTCTTT CASSFGPNTEAFF
TRBD2 TRBJ2-7 14 many TRBV9 TGTGCCAGCAGCGTAGAAGGACTAGTCGGCGAGCAGTACTTC CASSVEGLVGEQYF
. TRBJ2-2 15 few TRBV3-1 TGTGCCAGCAGCCAAATAGGGTTGAACACCGGGGAGCTGTTTTTT CASSQIGLNTGELFF
. TRBJ1-4 16 . TRBV6-6 TGTGCCAGCAGTTACCCTCTCGAGTCAACTAATGAAAAACTGTTTTTT CASSYPLESTNEKLFF
TRBD1 TRBJ1-1 12 many TRBV29-1 TGCAGCGTTGGGTTACAGGGGTCTGAAGCTTTCTTT CSVGLQGSEAFF
. TRBJ2-7 14 many TRBV28 TGTGCCAGCAGTGCCTTGGACAGACGGGCCGAGCAGTACTTC CASSALDRRAEQYF
TRBD2 TRBJ2-7 15 . TRBV10-2 TGCGCCAGCAGTAACCGGCGGGAGGTTACCTACGAGCAGTACTTC CASSNRREVTYEQYF
. TRBJ1-5 12 . TRBV28 TGTGCCAGCAGTTTACAGAATCAGCCCCAGCATTTT CASSLQNQPQHF
. TRBJ1-1 12 many TRBV7-9 TGTGCCAGCAGCCAACAGGGTACTGAAGCTTTCTTT CASSQQGTEAFF
TRBD1 TRBJ2-7 12 . TRBV2 TGTGCCAGCGACAGGGTGACCTACGAGCAGTACTTC CASDRVTYEQYF
TRBD1 TRBJ2-3 15 many TRBV28 TGTGCCAGCAACCCCCGGACAGGGCGCACAGATACGCAGTATTTT CASNPRTGRTDTQYF
TRBD1 TRBJ2-2 16 . TRBV20-1 TGCAGTGCTAGGAACACAGGGGGCCTAGTATCCGGGGAGCTGTTTTTT CSARNTGGLVSGELFF
. TRBJ1-5 14 once TRBV12-3/TRBV12-4 TGTGCCAGCAGTTTGGGCCACGCCGGGCAGCCCCAGCATTTT CASSLGHAGQPQHF
. TRBJ1-2 13 few TRBV29-1 TGCAGCGTTGTTCGGGGTACTGATTATGGCTACACCTTC CSVVRGTDYGYTF
. TRBJ1-1 13 many TRBV7-9 TGTGCCAGCAGCTTACAGGAGAACACTGAAGCTTTCTTT CASSLQENTEAFF
. TRBJ1-3 16 few TRBV29-1 TGCAGCGTTGAAGATAGAGGCAGTCGTCCTGGAAACACCATATATTTT CSVEDRGSRPGNTIYF
. TRBJ2-7 14 . TRBV19 TGTGCCAGTAGTAGCCGGGACGGATCCTACGAGCAGTACTTC CASSSRDGSYEQYF
TRBD2 TRBJ2-5 16 . TRBV7-9 TGTGCCAGCAGCTTATCCCTAGCGGGAGGGAAAGAGACCCAGTACTTC CASSLSLAGGKETQYF
TRBD1 TRBJ2-2 17 . TRBV18 TGTGCCAGCTCACCACGGACAGGGGGATTGAACACCGGGGAGCTGTTTTTT CASSPRTGGLNTGELFF
. TRBJ2-5 15 . TRBV3-1 TGTGCCAGCAGCCAAGATGTGGGCAGGGATGAGACCCAGTACTTC CASSQDVGRDETQYF
. TRBJ1-3 16 few TRBV6-5 TGTGCCAGCAGTTCGGGACAACTATACTCTGGAAACACCATATATTTT CASSSGQLYSGNTIYF
. TRBJ1-4 14 . TRBV19 TGTGCCAGTAGTACCAGAGCTAAGAATGAAATACTGTTTTTT CASSTRAKNEILFF
TRBD2 TRBJ2-5 16 . TRBV19 TGTGCCAGTACCTCCCATCAGGGACTACGTCAGGAGACCCAGTACTTC CASTSHQGLRQETQYF
. TRBJ1-4 13 few TRBV11-2 TGTGCCAGCAGCTTACAGGAAGGGGAAAAACTGTTTTTT CASSLQEGEKLFF
. TRBJ2-6 13 few TRBV21-1 TGTGCCAGCATCGCCTCCGGGGCCAACGTCCTGACTTTC CASIASGANVLTF
. TRBJ2-7 14 few TRBV28 TGTGCCAGCAGTTTATGGATAGATAACTACGAGCAGTACTTC CASSLWIDNYEQYF
TRBD2 TRBJ2-1 15 few TRBV19 TGTGCCAGTAGTCCCCCCCGGACTAGCTACAATGAGCAGTTCTTC CASSPPRTSYNEQFF
TRBD1 TRBJ2-6 16 . TRBV28 TGTGCCAGCAGTCAGAGGACAGGCTCTGGGGCCAACGTCCTGACTTTC CASSQRTGSGANVLTF